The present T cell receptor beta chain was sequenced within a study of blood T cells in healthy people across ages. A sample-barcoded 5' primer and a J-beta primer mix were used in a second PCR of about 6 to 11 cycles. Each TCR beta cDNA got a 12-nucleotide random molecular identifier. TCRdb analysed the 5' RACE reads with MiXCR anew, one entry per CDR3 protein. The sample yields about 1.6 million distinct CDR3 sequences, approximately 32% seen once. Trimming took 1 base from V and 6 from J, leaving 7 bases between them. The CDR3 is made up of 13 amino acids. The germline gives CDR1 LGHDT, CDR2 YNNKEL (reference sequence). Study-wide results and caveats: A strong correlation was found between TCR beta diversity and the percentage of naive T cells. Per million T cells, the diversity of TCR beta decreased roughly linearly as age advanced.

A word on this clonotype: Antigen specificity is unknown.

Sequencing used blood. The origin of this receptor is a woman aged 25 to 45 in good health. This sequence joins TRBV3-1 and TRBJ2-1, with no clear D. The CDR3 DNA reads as TGTGCCAGCAGCCAAGGGAATTCCAATGAGCAGTTCTTC. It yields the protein CASSQGNSNEQFF.